Below, 26 T cell receptor beta chains from the same sample are listed, as sequenced in a study of blood T cells in healthy people across ages (dated by TCRdb to about 2015). The library relied on 5' RACE. The sequencer listed for this sample is Illumina HiSeq 2500. A second PCR of roughly 7 to 11 cycles was run with a J-beta primer mix and a sample-barcoded 5' primer. The public reads were reanalyzed by TCRdb: fastp trimming at Q25, MiXCR alignment, in-frame beta chains only. Here each entry gathers all rows of one CDR3 protein and keeps the most common genes and DNA. The sample table lists hundreds of thousands of distinct CDR3 sequences, about 50% of them with a count of one. The ten largest clones represent roughly 14% of the sample. The sample taken for sequencing was blood. The source is a woman aged 80 or over in good health.

Worth noting for this clonotype: Given a much more abundant clone one base away, this may be a read error. The rearrangement links TRBV27 to TRBJ2-7; no clear D gene. The length of the CDR3 is 15 residues. Germline V gene data show CDR1 as MNHEY and CDR2 as SMNVEV (reference sequence). Trimming cost V 3 bases and J 7 bases, with 19 bases left between them. The CDR3 nucleotides read TGTGCCAGCAGTTTGAGGTCGTCCTCCTACAATGAGCAGTACTTC. This translates into CASSLRSSSYNEQYF.

CDR3 residues: CASSLAVGVSGTRTYEQYF. The DNA for the CDR3 is TGTGCCAGCAGCTTAGCCGTTGGGGTTTCCGGGACTAGAACCTACGAGCAGTACTTC. The genes are TRBV7-9 and TRBJ2-7, with TRBD2 identical over 8 bases. Germline CDR1 is SEHNR and CDR2 is FQNEAQ (reference sequence). This CDR3 has 19 residues. V lost 0 bases and J lost 2; bases outside the gene matches: 15.

This clonotype was seen at least ten times. The rearrangement joins TRBV29-1 to TRBJ2-3; D is uncertain. The CDR3 is 11 residues long. CDR1 is SQVTM and CDR2 is ANQGSEA in the germline V gene. Trimming shortened V by 4 bases and J by 2 bases, and 4 bases separated the two germline ends. The CDR3 DNA is TGCAGCGTTGGATTCACAGATACGCAGTATTTT. The encoded protein is CSVGFTDTQYF.

This clonotype was recorded at least ten times. The chain carries TRBV5-1 and TRBJ2-3; 7 bases line up with TRBD1. The germline CDR1 and CDR2 sequences are SGHRS and YFSETQ. This CDR3 is 16 amino acids long. V dropped 7 bases and J dropped 0; count of bases not matched to a gene: 11. CDR3 protein: CASVGQDSTSTDTQYF. DNA for the CDR3: TGCGCCAGCGTCGGACAGGACAGTACTAGCACAGATACGCAGTATTTT.

The rearrangement links TRBV15 to TRBJ2-1, with 8 bases fitting TRBD1. Germline lookup yields CDR1 LNHNV and CDR2 YYDKDF (reference sequence). The J segment lost 5 bases and the V segment lost 3 bases, leaving 6 bases of the junction unmatched. CDR3 length: 15 amino acids. The CDR3 loop is CATSRSGQDHNEQFF. CDR3 sequence (DNA): TGTGCCACCAGCAGGTCGGGACAGGACCACAATGAGCAGTTCTTC.

DNA for the CDR3: TGTGCCATAGCTCGAGCAGTTCAAGAGACCCAGTACTTC. Protein: CAIARAVQETQYF. The chain couples TRBV7-2 to TRBJ2-5; D gene uncertain. The CDR3 runs 13 residues. Trimming stripped 10 bases from V and 2 bases from J, with 14 bases between. Per the germline V gene, CDR1 is SGHTA and CDR2 is FQGNSA.

The chain joins TRBV12-3 or TRBV12-4 to TRBJ1-1, with TRBD1 identical over 7 bases. The CDR3 is 19 amino acids. Unmatched junction bases numbered 23, after V lost 5 bases and J lost 5 bases. Here the CDR3 DNA reads TGTGCCAGCAGTCGGACTAGCGGGGGGTTGACAGGGCAGAAGACTGAAGCTTTCTTT. It codes for CASSRTSGGLTGQKTEAFF.

Comments on this clonotype: A far bigger clonotype differs at one base, so this is likely a read error. The V call is TRBV3-1, the J call TRBJ2-3, with D uncertain. The germline V gene has CDR1 LGHDT and CDR2 YNNKEL (reference sequence). This CDR3 has 12 residues. CDR3 in amino acids: CVSSRTTDTQYF. CDR3 nucleotides: TGTGTCAGCAGCCGGACCACAGATACGCAGTATTTT.

As regards this clonotype: This clone may be a read error of a much larger clone one base away. V is TRBV12-3 or TRBV12-4 and J is TRBJ2-5; TRBD2 matches at 11 bases. J gave up 11 bases and V 5 bases, and 10 bases lay outside the gene matches. CDR3 length: 14 amino acids. CDR3 sequence (DNA): TGTGCCAGCAGTATTCTAGCGGGGGGAAATGAGCAGTACTTC. This sequence encodes CASSILAGGNEQYF.

This clonotype was recorded a few times. In DNA, the CDR3 is TGTGCCAGCAGTTTAGGGGGGGCAGGGCAGTACTTC. As protein: CASSLGGAGQYF. The V and J genes are TRBV12-3 or TRBV12-4 and TRBJ2-7, with D perhaps given as TRBD1 or TRBD2 (6 bases each). V lost 1 base, J lost 9 bases, and 10 bases lay in between. The CDR3 loop spans 12 amino acids.

A note on this clonotype: A clone one base away is much larger, so this may be a read error. The rearrangement joins TRBV20-1 to TRBJ2-3; 7 nucleotides match TRBD2. This CDR3 region has 14 residues. Per germline, CDR1 DFQATT and CDR2 SNEGSKA (reference sequence). After removal of 4 bases from V and 2 bases from J, the junction contained 6 bases not matched to a gene. CDR3 coding DNA: TGCAGTGCTACATCGGGACTATCCACAGATACGCAGTATTTT. Residues: CSATSGLSTDTQYF.

In this sample, this clonotype turned up many times. The chain couples TRBV29-1 to TRBJ2-1; D not certain. Germline CDR1 SQVTM, CDR2 ANQGSEA. The CDR3 extends over 13 amino acids. V was clipped by 4 bases and J by 6 bases, with 13 bases between them. The CDR3 sequence: CSVVDTAPNEQFF. The CDR3 DNA sequence: TGCAGCGTTGTCGACACGGCCCCCAATGAGCAGTTCTTC.

The chain combines TRBV5-6 with TRBJ1-2; tentatively, D is TRBD1 (6 bases). Trimming pared 0 bases from V and 6 bases from J, leaving 9 bases between. CDR1 is SGHDT and CDR2 is YYEEEE in the germline V gene. The CDR3 sequence is 13 residues long. The CDR3 DNA sequence: TGTGCCAGCAGCTTGGAGGCAGGGGATGGCTACACCTTC. Translation gives CASSLEAGDGYTF.

Of note for this clonotype: A read error may explain this, as a much larger clone is one base away. The rearrangement links TRBV5-5 to TRBJ2-7; 8 positions match TRBD2. The J call may be mistaken, given a closer DNA end match to TRBJ2-5. Germline V gene data show CDR1 as SGHKS and CDR2 as YYEKEE (reference sequence). The CDR3 spans 15 residues. CDR3 nucleotides: TGTGCCAGCAGCTACTTCGGGGGGGCCTTAGGGACCCAGTACTTC. Translation gives CASSYFGGALGTQYF.

About this clonotype itself: Relative to the germline gene, one junction end is altered; a read error may explain this. CDR3 bases: TGTGTCAGCAGTATACGGGGCCTCCCCTACGAGCAGTACTTC. Protein sequence: CVSSIRGLPYEQYF. The chain uses TRBV28 and TRBJ2-7, with D perhaps given as TRBD1 or TRBD2 (5 bases each). CDR1 is MDHEN, CDR2 SYDVKM, per germline. This CDR3 is built from 14 residues.

Concerning this clonotype: This may be a read error, as it is one base from a much larger clone. The V call is TRBV27, the J call TRBJ2-7; 8 nucleotides agree with TRBD1. The V gene's germline CDR1 is MNHEY and CDR2 SMNVEV (reference sequence). Trimming took 5 bases from V and 7 from J; bases not matched to a gene: 13. This CDR3 comprises 15 residues. The CDR3 is CASSPDRGGYNEQYF. The CDR3 DNA is TGTGCCAGCAGTCCCGACAGGGGAGGTTACAATGAGCAGTACTTC.

This clonotype was observed a few times. The chain links TRBV12-3 or TRBV12-4 to TRBJ2-2; D unresolved. The ends were cut back, 11 bases at V and 5 bases at J, with 12 bases in the middle. This CDR3 has 12 residues. CDR3 sequence: CADSTSTGELFF. CDR3 DNA: TGTGCCGATTCAACCTCAACCGGGGAGCTGTTTTTT.

Concerning this clonotype itself: A clone one base away is much larger, so this may be a read error. The chain recombines TRBV21-1 with TRBJ2-1; the tabulated D call, TRBD2, remains unverified against the DNA. TRBV21-1 counts as a pseudogene. This CDR3 has 16 residues. This chain's CDR3 is CASRMGLADTYNEQVF. The DNA of the CDR3 is TGTGCCAGCAGGATGGGACTAGCGGATACCTACAATGAGCAGGTCTTC.

As for this clonotype: A read error may explain this, as a much larger clone is one base away. The rearrangement joins TRBV2 to TRBJ2-1, with 14 bases lining up with TRBD2. Germline CDR1 SNHLY, CDR2 FYNNEI. V shed 6 bases and J 9 bases; nucleotides not matched to a gene: 4. This CDR3 region has 14 residues. This CDR3 reads CASRGLAGDGEQFF. The CDR3 nucleotides read TGTGCCAGCAGGGGACTAGCGGGAGATGGTGAGCAGTTCTTC.

There are many counts of this clonotype. The chain carries TRBV7-9 and TRBJ2-7, with 8 bases aligning to TRBD2. J gave up 4 bases and V 1 base, and 6 bases lay outside the gene matches. This CDR3 comprises 15 residues. CDR1 is SEHNR, CDR2 FQNEAQ, per germline (reference sequence). In DNA, the CDR3 is TGTGCCAGCAGCTTAGGAGCGGGAGTTCGGTACGAGCAGTACTTC. Translating gives CASSLGAGVRYEQYF.

In this sample, this clonotype turned up a few times. The rearrangement uses TRBV6-1 and TRBJ2-3; D is perhaps TRBD1 or TRBD2 (5 bases each). The germline gives CDR1 MNHNS, CDR2 SASEGT. This CDR3 has 13 residues. Trimming removed 7 bases at V and 2 bases at J, with 10 bases between. CDR3 region: CASKGTPTDTQYF. The CDR3 bases are TGTGCCAGCAAAGGGACCCCCACAGATACGCAGTATTTT.

This sequence joins TRBV29-1 and TRBJ1-1, with unresolved D. CDR1 and CDR2 from the germline V gene are SQVTM and ANQGSEA. V shed 4 bases and J shed 8 bases, with 11 bases lying between them. This CDR3 has 11 amino acids. CDR3 region: CSVVLSLEAFF. As DNA, the CDR3 is TGCAGCGTTGTACTTTCACTGGAAGCTTTCTTT. Complete variable domain (other parts from reference TRBV29-1 and TRBJ1-1): SAVISQKPSRDICQRGTSLTIQCQVDSQVTMMFWYRQQPGQSLTLIATANQGSEATYESGFVIDKFPISRPNLTFSTLTVSNMSPEDSSIYLCSVVLSLEAFFGQGTRLTVV.

The chain has TRBV2 and TRBJ1-6, with D unclear. Germline CDR1 and CDR2: SNHLY and FYNNEI. The V end was cut by 7 bases, the J end by 9 bases, with 13 bases between. The CDR3 loop spans 13 amino acids. The CDR3 DNA reads TGTGCCAGCAAATGGACCTGGCGTTCACCCCTCCACTTT. As protein: CASKWTWRSPLHF.

The table lists this clonotype with a count of one. The chain uses TRBV6-5 and TRBJ2-3; D is perhaps TRBD2 (6 bases). Germline values: CDR1 MNHEY, CDR2 SVGAGI. The CDR3 is made up of 16 amino acids. The ends were cut back, 0 bases at V and 0 bases at J, with 10 bases in the middle. This CDR3 reads CASSYSAGSSTDTQYF. In DNA form, the CDR3 reads TGTGCCAGCAGTTACTCGGCGGGGTCTAGCACAGATACGCAGTATTTT.

This sequence joins TRBV5-8 and TRBJ1-1; weak D call: TRBD1 (5 bases). Germline loops: CDR1 SGHTS, CDR2 YDEGEE. V was shortened by 5 bases and J by 4 bases, with 18 bases between the two germline ends. The CDR3 has 15 residues. The CDR3 loop reads CASSYSGLRGTEAFF. The CDR3 region has the DNA TGTGCCAGCAGTTACTCGGGACTCCGAGGCACTGAAGCTTTCTTT.

This sequence joins TRBV27 and TRBJ2-7, with D perhaps being TRBD1 or TRBD2 (5 bases each). This CDR3 comprises 15 residues. CDR1 MNHEY and CDR2 SMNVEV come from the germline V gene (reference sequence). V shed 2 bases and J shed 3 bases, with 14 bases lying between them. This chain's CDR3 is CASSLGFGGVYEQYF. CDR3 nucleotide sequence: TGTGCCAGCAGTTTAGGGTTTGGGGGTGTCTACGAGCAGTACTTC.